The subject of this entry is one TCR beta chain. Other DNA sequences within the sample encode an identical CDR3. TCRdb's table, derived via immunoSEQ multiplex PCR, lists solely in-frame clones and lacks some. Altogether approximately 120,000 clones are present, 80% being singletons, with the ten largest covering about 4.5%. The data belong to a study of blood T cell repertoires in COVID-19. The overall study: PBMCs, B-cell-depleted T cells, or T cells provided the cDNA or gDNA that made up the material.

J gave up 3 bases and V 4 bases, and 4 bases lay outside the gene matches. Germline V gives CDR1 SQVTM, CDR2 ANQGSEA. CDR3 length: 14 residues. The sample consisted of peripheral blood. The chain has TRBV29-1 and TRBJ2-3, with 10 positions matching TRBD1. This receptor was taken from a human donor in a cohort sampled during active or convalescent COVID-19. The CDR3 nucleotides read TGCAGCGTTGTGGGGACAGGGGTGACAGATACGCAGTATTTT. As protein: CSVVGTGVTDTQYF.